The rows below give T cell receptor beta chains drawn from one sample of a study of beta chain features in type 1 diabetes. Assay used: immunoSEQ multiplex PCR; TCRdb lists only in-frame clones, some missing. The sample lists around 340,000 clones; roughly a fifth were seen once. The material sequenced was naive CD4+ T cells from blood. The receptors were gathered from a young woman in good health. CDR3s include the opening cysteine and the closing phenylalanine or tryptophan. A D gene is named only where the DNA matches it firmly. A clone size is listed for some rows: how often the clone was seen (once, few, many), or a class if it is expanded.

j_call	clone_size	v_call	d_call	cdr3_aa	cdr3_nt
TRBJ2-1	NA	TRBV4-3	NA	CASSFPRLSYNEQFF	TGCGCCAGCAGCTTCCCCAGGTTATCCTACAATGAGCAGTTCTTC
TRBJ2-1	once	TRBV7-6	TRBD2	CASSGGNNEQFF	TGTGCCAGTAGCGGGGGCAACAATGAGCAGTTCTTC
TRBJ1-2	NA	TRBV29-1	NA	CSAEQGLYGYTF	TGCAGCGCCGAGCAGGGACTCTATGGCTACACCTTC
TRBJ2-3	NA	TRBV2	TRBD2	CASIRLAGADTQYF	TGTGCCAGCATAAGACTAGCGGGAGCAGATACGCAGTATTTT
TRBJ2-5	NA	TRBV25-1	NA	CASSAVRGQETQYF	TGTGCCAGCAGTGCCGTCAGGGGTCAGGAGACCCAGTACTTC
TRBJ2-5	few	TRBV7-2	TRBD1	CASSEGTGMAETQYF	TGTGCCAGCAGCGAGGGGACAGGGATGGCAGAGACCCAGTACTTC
TRBJ2-2	few	TRBV7-8	NA	CASHPYRGGGELFF	TGTGCCAGCCACCCCTACCGGGGTGGCGGGGAGCTGTTTTTT
TRBJ2-5	few	TRBV5-4	NA	CASSPGGRGDQYF	TGTGCCAGCAGCCCCGGGGGACGAGGGGACCAGTACTTC
TRBJ1-4	few	TRBV4-1	TRBD1	CASSPQGASGKLFF	TGCGCCAGCAGCCCCCAGGGGGCAAGTGGGAAACTGTTTTTT
TRBJ1-6	few	TRBV7-3	NA	CASSRGDVNNSPLHF	TGTGCCAGCAGCCGCGGGGACGTGAATAATTCACCCCTCCACTTT
TRBJ2-1	few	TRBV15	TRBD2	CATSSRGSSYNEQFF	TGTGCCACCAGCTCGCGGGGGAGCTCCTACAATGAGCAGTTCTTC
TRBJ1-5	once	TRBV10-3	NA	CASSSGDGNQPQHF	TGTGCCAGCAGTTCGGGGGATGGCAATCAGCCCCAGCATTTT
TRBJ1-2	few	TRBV7-2	TRBD1	CASRIAGGDGYTF	TGTGCCAGCAGGATAGCAGGGGGCGATGGCTACACCTTC
TRBJ2-5	NA	TRBV2	NA	CASSGRETQYF	TGTGCCAGTTCAGGGAGGGAGACCCAGTACTTC
TRBJ1-5	NA	TRBV19	TRBD1	CASWGQGDQPQHF	TGTGCCAGTTGGGGACAGGGGGATCAGCCCCAGCATTTT
TRBJ2-7	NA	TRBV18	TRBD1	CASSPRTGGSYEQYF	TGTGCCAGCTCACCCCGGACAGGGGGCTCCTACGAGCAGTACTTC
TRBJ2-1	few	TRBV7-9	TRBD1	CASSPPGTVHNEQFF	TGTGCCAGCAGCCCCCCCGGGACAGTCCACAATGAGCAGTTCTTC
TRBJ2-5	NA	TRBV19	NA	CASSGAYRAETQYF	TGTGCCAGTAGTGGGGCGTATCGAGCGGAGACCCAGTACTTC
TRBJ2-2	few	TRBV29-1	TRBD2	CSVVTSGNTGELFF	TGCAGCGTTGTGACTAGCGGGAACACCGGGGAGCTGTTTTTT
TRBJ1-5	NA	TRBV5-1	TRBD1	CASSLTGGTQPQHF	TGCGCCAGCAGCCTAACAGGGGGCACTCAGCCCCAGCATTTT
TRBJ1-2	few	TRBV7-9	TRBD1	CASSHWDRPNYGYTF	TGTGCCAGCAGCCATTGGGACAGACCGAACTATGGCTACACCTTC
TRBJ2-5	NA	TRBV7-2	TRBD1	CASSTGGRETQYF	TGTGCCAGCAGCACAGGGGGAAGAGAGACCCAGTACTTC
TRBJ2-7	NA	TRBV30	NA	CAWSPGSYEQYF	TGTGCCTGGAGCCCAGGTTCCTACGAGCAGTACTTC
TRBJ2-1	NA	TRBV5-1	NA	CASSLLLSQGNEQFF	TGCGCCAGCAGCTTGTTACTTTCTCAGGGGAATGAGCAGTTCTTC
TRBJ2-7	NA	TRBV7-9	TRBD1	CASSTKPGQGTYEQYF	TGTGCCAGCAGCACAAAACCGGGACAGGGGACCTACGAGCAGTACTTC